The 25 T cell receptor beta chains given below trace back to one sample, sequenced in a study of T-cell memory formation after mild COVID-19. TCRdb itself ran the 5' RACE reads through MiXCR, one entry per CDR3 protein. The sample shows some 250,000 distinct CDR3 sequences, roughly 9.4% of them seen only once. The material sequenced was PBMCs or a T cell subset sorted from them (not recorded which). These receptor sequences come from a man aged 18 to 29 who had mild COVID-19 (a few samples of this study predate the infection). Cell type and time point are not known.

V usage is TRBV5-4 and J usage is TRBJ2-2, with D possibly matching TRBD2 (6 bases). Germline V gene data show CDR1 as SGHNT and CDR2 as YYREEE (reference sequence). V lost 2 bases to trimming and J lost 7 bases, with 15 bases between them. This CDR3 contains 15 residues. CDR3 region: CASSFGTGPLGELFF. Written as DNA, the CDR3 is TGTGCCAGCAGCTTCGGGACTGGTCCGCTCGGGGAGCTGTTTTTT.

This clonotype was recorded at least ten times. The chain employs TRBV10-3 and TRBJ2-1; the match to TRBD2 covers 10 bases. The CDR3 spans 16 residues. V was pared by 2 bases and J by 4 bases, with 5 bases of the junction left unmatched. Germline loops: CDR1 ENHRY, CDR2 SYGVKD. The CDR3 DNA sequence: TGTGCCATCAGTGAGCCCGAGCGGGGGGGGTACAATGAGCAGTTCTTC. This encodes CAISEPERGGYNEQFF.

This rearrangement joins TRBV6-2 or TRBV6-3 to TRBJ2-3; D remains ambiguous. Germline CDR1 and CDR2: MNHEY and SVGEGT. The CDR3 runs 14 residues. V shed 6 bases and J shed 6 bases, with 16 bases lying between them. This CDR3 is CASRSGPLIDTQYF. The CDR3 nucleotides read TGTGCCAGCAGATCTGGACCCCTCATTGATACGCAGTATTTT.

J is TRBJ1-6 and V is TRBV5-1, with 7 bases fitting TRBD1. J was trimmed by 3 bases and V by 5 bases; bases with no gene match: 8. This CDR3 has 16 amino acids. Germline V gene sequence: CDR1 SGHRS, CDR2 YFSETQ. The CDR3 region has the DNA TGCGCCAGCAGATCACCGTCAGGGGGCTATAATTCACCCCTCCACTTT. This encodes CASRSPSGGYNSPLHF.

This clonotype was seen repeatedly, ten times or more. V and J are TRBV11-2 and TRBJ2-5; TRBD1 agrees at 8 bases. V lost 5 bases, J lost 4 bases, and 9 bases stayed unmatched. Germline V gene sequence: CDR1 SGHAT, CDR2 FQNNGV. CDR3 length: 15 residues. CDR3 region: CASSLRQGMGETQYF. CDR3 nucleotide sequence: TGTGCCAGCAGCCTACGACAGGGGATGGGAGAGACCCAGTACTTC.

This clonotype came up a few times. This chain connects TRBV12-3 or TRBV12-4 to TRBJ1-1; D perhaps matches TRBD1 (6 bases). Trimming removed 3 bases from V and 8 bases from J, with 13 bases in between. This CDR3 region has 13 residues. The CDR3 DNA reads TGTGCCAGCAGTTTCTACAGGGCCTGGGAAGCTTTCTTT. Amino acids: CASSFYRAWEAFF.

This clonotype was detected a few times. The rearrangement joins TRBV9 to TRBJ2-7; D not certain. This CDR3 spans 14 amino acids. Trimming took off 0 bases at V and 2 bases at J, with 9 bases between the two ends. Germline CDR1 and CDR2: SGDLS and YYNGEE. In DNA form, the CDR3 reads TGTGCCAGCAGCGTAGGCGTCAATCCCTACGAGCAGTACGTC. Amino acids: CASSVGVNPYEQYV.

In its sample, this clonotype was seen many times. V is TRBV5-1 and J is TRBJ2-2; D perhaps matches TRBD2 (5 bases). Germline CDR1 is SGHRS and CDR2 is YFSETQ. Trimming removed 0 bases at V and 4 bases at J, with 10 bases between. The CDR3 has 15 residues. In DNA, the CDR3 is TGCGCCAGCAGCTTGGCCAACGCGGGCACCGGGGAGCTGTTTTTT. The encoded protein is CASSLANAGTGELFF.

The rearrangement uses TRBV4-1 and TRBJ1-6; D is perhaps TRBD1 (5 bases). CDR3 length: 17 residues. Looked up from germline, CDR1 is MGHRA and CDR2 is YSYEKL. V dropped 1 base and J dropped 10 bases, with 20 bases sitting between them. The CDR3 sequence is CASSQVTRASSVSPLHF. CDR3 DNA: TGCGCCAGCAGCCAAGTCACCAGGGCATCCTCTGTATCACCCCTCCACTTT.

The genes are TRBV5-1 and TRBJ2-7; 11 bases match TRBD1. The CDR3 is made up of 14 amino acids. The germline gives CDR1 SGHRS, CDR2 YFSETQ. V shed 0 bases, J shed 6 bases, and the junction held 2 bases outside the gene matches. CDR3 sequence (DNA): TGCGCCAGCAGCTTGGGGACAGGGGGCGCCGAGCAGTACGTC. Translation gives CASSLGTGGAEQYV.

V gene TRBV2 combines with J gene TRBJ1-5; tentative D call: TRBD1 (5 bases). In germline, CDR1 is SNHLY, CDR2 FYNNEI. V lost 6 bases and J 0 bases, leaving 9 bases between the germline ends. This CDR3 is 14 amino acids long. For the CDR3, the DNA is TGTGCCAGCAGGGGACCGTATAGCAATCAGCCCCAGCATTTT. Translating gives CASRGPYSNQPQHF.

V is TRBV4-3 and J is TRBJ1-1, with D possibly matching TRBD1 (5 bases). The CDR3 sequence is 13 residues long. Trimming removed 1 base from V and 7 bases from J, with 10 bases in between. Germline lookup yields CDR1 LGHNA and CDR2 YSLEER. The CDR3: CASSQARGYEAFF. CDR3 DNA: TGCGCCAGCAGCCAAGCTCGGGGCTATGAAGCTTTCTTT.

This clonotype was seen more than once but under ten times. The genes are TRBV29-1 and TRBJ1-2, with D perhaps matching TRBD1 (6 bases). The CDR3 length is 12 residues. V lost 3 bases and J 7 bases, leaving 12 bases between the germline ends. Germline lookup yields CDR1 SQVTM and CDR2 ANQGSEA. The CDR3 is CSVEGGAGGYTF. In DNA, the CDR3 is TGCAGCGTTGAGGGGGGGGCAGGTGGCTACACCTTC. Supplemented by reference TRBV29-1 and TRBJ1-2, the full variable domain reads SAVISQKPSRDICQRGTSLTIQCQVDSQVTMMFWYRQQPGQSLTLIATANQGSEATYESGFVIDKFPISRPNLTFSTLTVSNMSPEDSSIYLCSVEGGAGGYTFGSGTRLTVV.

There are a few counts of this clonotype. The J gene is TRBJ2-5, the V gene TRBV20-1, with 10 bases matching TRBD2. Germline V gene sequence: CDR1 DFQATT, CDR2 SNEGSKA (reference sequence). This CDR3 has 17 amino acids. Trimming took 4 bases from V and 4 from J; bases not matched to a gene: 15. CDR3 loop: CSATGLAVEGISETQYF. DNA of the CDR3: TGCAGTGCTACAGGACTAGCGGTAGAGGGGATCTCAGAGACCCAGTACTTC.

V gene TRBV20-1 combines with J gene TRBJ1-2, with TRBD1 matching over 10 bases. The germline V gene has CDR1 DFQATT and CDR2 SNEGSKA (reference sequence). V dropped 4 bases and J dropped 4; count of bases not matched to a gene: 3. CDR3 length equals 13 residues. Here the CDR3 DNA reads TGCAGTGCTACCGACAGGGGGCCCTATGGCTACACCTTC. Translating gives CSATDRGPYGYTF.

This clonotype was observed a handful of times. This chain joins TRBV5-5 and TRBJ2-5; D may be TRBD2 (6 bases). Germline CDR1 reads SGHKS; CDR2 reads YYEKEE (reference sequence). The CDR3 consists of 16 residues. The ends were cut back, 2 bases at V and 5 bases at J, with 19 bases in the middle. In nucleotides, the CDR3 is TGTGCCAGCAGCTTACCAGGGACTGCCGTGGTTGAGACCCAGTACTTC. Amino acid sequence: CASSLPGTAVVETQYF.

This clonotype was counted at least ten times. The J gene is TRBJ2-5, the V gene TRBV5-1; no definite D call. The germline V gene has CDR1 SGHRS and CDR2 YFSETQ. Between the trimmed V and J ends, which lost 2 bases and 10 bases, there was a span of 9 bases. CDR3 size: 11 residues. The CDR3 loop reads CASSFRHFQYF. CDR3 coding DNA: TGCGCCAGCAGCTTCCGGCACTTCCAGTACTTC.

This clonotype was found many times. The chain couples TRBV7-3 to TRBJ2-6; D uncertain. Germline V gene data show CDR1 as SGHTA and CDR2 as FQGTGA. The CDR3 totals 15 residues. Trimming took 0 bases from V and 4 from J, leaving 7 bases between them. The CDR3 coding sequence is TGTGCCAGCAGCTTAACAGGGCCCGGGGCCAACGTCCTGACTTTC. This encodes CASSLTGPGANVLTF.

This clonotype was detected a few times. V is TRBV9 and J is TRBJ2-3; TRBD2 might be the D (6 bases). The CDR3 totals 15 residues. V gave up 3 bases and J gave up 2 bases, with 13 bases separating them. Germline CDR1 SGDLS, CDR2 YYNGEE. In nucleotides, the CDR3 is TGTGCCAGCAGCGCGACCTCGGGGGACACAGATACGCAGTATTTT. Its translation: CASSATSGDTDTQYF.

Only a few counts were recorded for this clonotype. For the CDR3, the DNA is TGTGCCAGTATTCTACGGCAGTATGGCTACACCTTC. This codes for CASILRQYGYTF. V usage is TRBV19 and J usage is TRBJ1-2; unclear D gene. This CDR3 has 12 residues. The V end lost 7 bases, the J end lost 5 bases, and 11 bases lay between the germline ends. Germline V gene lookup returns CDR1 LNHDA and CDR2 SQIVND (reference sequence).

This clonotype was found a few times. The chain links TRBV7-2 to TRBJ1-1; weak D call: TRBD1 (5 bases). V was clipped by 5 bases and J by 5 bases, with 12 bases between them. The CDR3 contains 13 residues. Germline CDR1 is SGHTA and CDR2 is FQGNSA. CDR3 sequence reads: CASSPRVWTEAFF. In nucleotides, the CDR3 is TGTGCCAGCAGCCCCAGGGTTTGGACTGAAGCTTTCTTT.

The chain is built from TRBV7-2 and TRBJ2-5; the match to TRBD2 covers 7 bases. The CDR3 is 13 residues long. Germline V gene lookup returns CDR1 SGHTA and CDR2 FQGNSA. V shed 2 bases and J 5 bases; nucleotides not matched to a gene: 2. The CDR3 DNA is TGTGCCAGCAGCTTATGGGGGGGGGAGACCCAGTACTTC. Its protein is CASSLWGGETQYF.

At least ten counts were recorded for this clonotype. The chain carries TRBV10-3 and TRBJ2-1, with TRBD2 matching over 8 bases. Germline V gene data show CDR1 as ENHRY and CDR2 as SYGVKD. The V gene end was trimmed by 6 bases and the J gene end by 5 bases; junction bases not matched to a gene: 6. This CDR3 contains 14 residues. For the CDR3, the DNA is TGTGCCATCAGAGGGACTAGGGGAGACAATGAGCAGTTCTTC. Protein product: CAIRGTRGDNEQFF.

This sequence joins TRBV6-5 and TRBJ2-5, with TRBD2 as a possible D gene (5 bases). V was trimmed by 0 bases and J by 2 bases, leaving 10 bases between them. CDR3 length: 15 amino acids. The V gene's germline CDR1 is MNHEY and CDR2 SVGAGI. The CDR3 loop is CASSYSAGGQETQYF. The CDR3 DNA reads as TGTGCCAGCAGTTACTCGGCAGGAGGACAAGAGACCCAGTACTTC.

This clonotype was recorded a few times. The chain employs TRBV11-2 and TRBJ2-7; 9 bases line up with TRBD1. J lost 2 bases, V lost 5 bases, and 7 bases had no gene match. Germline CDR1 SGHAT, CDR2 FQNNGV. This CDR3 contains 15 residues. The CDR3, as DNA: TGTGCCAGCAGCGATAGAAGACAGGGGGCCTACGAGCAGTACTTC. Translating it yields CASSDRRQGAYEQYF.